What follows describes a single T cell receptor beta chain. The sample is drawn from a study of blood T cell repertoires in COVID-19. The V and J ends lost 0 bases and 6 bases respectively, with 8 bases between them. The CDR3 is 13 residues long. Germline loops: CDR1 SGDLS, CDR2 YYNGEE. Original analysis: Scientists estimated how many nucleated cells there were by amplifying reference gene primers. Sequenced by immunoSEQ multiplex PCR; TCRdb stores in-frame clones only, minus some. V and J calls and clone size are those listed in that table; D and trimming were worked out from the DNA. The table has 150,000 to 200,000 clones, about 86% seen once.

This rearrangement joins TRBV9 to TRBJ2-3, with D maybe TRBD1 (5 bases). The sample consisted of peripheral blood. The sequence was collected from an elderly woman with acute or convalescent COVID-19. CDR3 DNA: TGTGCCAGCAGCGTAGCCTCAGGGGATACGCAGTATTTT. Amino acid sequence: CASSVASGDTQYF.